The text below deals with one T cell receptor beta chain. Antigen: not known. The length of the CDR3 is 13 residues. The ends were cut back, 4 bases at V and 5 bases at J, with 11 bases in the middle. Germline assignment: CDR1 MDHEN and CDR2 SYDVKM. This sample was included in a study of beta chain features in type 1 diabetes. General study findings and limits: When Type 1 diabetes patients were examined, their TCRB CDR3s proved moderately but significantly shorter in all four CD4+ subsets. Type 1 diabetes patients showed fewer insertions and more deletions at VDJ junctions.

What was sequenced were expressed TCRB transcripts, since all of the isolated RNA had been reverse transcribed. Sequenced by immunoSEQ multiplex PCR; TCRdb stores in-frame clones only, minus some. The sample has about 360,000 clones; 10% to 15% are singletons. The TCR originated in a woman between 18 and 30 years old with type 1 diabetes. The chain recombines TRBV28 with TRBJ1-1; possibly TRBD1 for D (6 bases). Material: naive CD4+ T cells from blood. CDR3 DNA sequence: TGTGCCAGCAGTTCGTCCCAGGGGACTGAAGCTTTCTTT. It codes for CASSSSQGTEAFF.